Listed here are 10 T cell receptor beta chains from one sample, sequenced in a study of early T cells in non-severe SARS-CoV-2 infection (dated by TCRdb to about 2021). Libraries came from 5' RACE. Sequencing took place on a NextSeq 500. The public reads were quality trimmed at Q25 with fastp and then assembled into clones with MiXCR by TCRdb, keeping productive beta chains. A single entry per CDR3 protein holds the most common genes and DNA from its merged rows. The sample includes tens of thousands of distinct CDR3 sequences, with about 15% observed a single time. Of the sample, roughly 4.3% falls within the top ten clones. The sequencing used whole blood, collected at baseline. The receptors here all came from an adult who was a healthcare worker with PCR-confirmed SARS-CoV-2 infection or an uninfected control (not recorded which).

This clonotype showed up just a few times. This chain uses TRBV7-7 with TRBJ2-3; D is unclear. Trimming removed 1 base at V and 4 bases at J, with 6 bases between. The germline V gene has CDR1 SSHAT and CDR2 FNYEAQ (reference sequence). This CDR3 spans 13 amino acids. The CDR3 spells CASSLGFSDTQYF. The CDR3 bases are TGTGCCAGCAGCTTAGGTTTTTCAGATACGCAGTATTTT.

This clonotype was detected only a few times. This CDR3 is CASSPSTGAANQPQHF. The CDR3 nucleotides read TGTGCCAGCTCCCCTTCGACAGGGGCGGCAAATCAGCCCCAGCATTTT. The gene calls are TRBV18 and TRBJ1-5; 8 bases are a match to TRBD1. This CDR3 contains 16 residues. Germline trimming cut 6 bases from V and 4 bases from J; bases unmatched to any gene: 11. Germline assignment: CDR1 KGHSH and CDR2 LQKENI.

The CDR3 is CACTGGLGDTEAFF. The CDR3 DNA is TGTGCCTGTACAGGAGGGCTTGGGGACACTGAAGCTTTCTTT. This chain uses TRBV30 with TRBJ1-1; possibly TRBD1 for D (5 bases). Trimming stripped 6 bases from V and 3 bases from J, with 17 bases between. The CDR3 is 14 amino acids. Germline-derived CDR1 and CDR2 are GTSNPN and SVGIG (reference sequence).

The chain has TRBV7-9 and TRBJ1-1; 7 bases match TRBD1. The CDR3 extends over 13 amino acids. From germline, CDR1 is SEHNR and CDR2 FQNEAQ (reference sequence). Trimming removed 5 bases from V and 4 bases from J; junction bases left unmatched: 4. CDR3: CASSGWTGTEAFF. The CDR3 DNA reads as TGTGCCAGCAGCGGATGGACAGGCACTGAAGCTTTCTTT.

This clonotype was observed many times. V is TRBV28 and J is TRBJ2-7; 8 bases map to TRBD2. V lost 6 bases, J lost 1 base, and 8 bases stayed unmatched. CDR1 is MDHEN, CDR2 SYDVKM, per germline. This CDR3 is built from 15 residues. The chain's CDR3 is CASRKGLGVSYEQYF. The CDR3 DNA reads as TGTGCCAGCAGGAAGGGACTAGGGGTTTCCTACGAGCAGTACTTC.

This sequence joins TRBV13 and TRBJ1-1; no reliable D call. CDR3 length equals 12 residues. V lost 2 bases and J 6 bases, leaving 7 bases between the germline ends. Germline lookup yields CDR1 PRHDT and CDR2 FYEKMQ (reference sequence). CDR3: CASSLTLPEAFF. CDR3 sequence (DNA): TGTGCCAGCAGCTTAACACTCCCTGAAGCTTTCTTT. The entire variable domain, with the rest obtained from reference TRBV13 and TRBJ1-1, is as follows: AAGVIQSPRHLIKEKRETATLKCYPIPRHDTVYWYQQGPGQDPQFLISFYEKMQSDKGSIPDRFSAQQFSDYHSELNMSSLELGDSALYFCASSLTLPEAFFGQGTRLTVV.

The chain recombines TRBV6-2 or TRBV6-3 with TRBJ2-7; D perhaps matches TRBD2 (5 bases). The CDR3 runs to 13 residues. Deletions cut 8 bases from V and 0 bases from J, with 11 bases between. Germline CDR1 is MNHEY and CDR2 is SVGEGT. CDR3 sequence (DNA): TGTGCCAGCTCACTTAGCGACTCCTACGAGCAGTACTTC. This gives the protein CASSLSDSYEQYF.

In its sample, this clonotype was seen once. The chain is built from TRBV30 and TRBJ1-5, with no clear D. Germline V gene data show CDR1 as GTSNPN and CDR2 as SVGIG (reference sequence). V shed 2 bases and J shed 7 bases, with 9 bases lying between them. This CDR3 comprises 12 residues. DNA for the CDR3: TGTGCCTGGAGTAGGGCGGGCCAGCCCCAGCATTTT. Amino acids: CAWSRAGQPQHF.

The J gene is TRBJ1-1, the V gene TRBV29-1, with unresolved D. Germline assignment: CDR1 SQVTM and CDR2 ANQGSEA. Trimming pared 6 bases from V and 5 bases from J, leaving 13 bases between. The CDR3 runs 12 residues. The CDR3: CSVRTGGTEAFF. CDR3 DNA sequence: TGCAGCGTACGGACGGGCGGGACTGAAGCTTTCTTT.

The DNA for the CDR3 is TGTGCCAGCAGCCCGTCACTAGCAGCCTACGAGCAGTACTTC. This translates into CASSPSLAAYEQYF. The chain has TRBV11-2 and TRBJ2-7, with D perhaps matching TRBD2 (6 bases). The V end lost 5 bases, the J end lost 2 bases, and 13 bases lay between the germline ends. This CDR3 has 14 residues. Germline V gene sequence: CDR1 SGHAT, CDR2 FQNNGV.